This TCR beta chain was captured in a study of blood T cell repertoires in COVID-19 (dated by TCRdb to the early 2020s). Looking at the study overall: Collaborator samples came from the United States, Italy and Spain and covered acute and convalescent phases of COVID-19. The prospective study material was composed of cDNA or gDNA derived from T cells, B-cell-depleted T cells, or PBMCs. A de-identified subject ID, COVID-19 status, age in years and sex were almost always included in the sample metadata. Where available, HLA class I and class II types were taken from metadata supplied by the sample provider and were not determined by assay-based typing. The samples were drawn from two sources: the first 160 participants of the ongoing ImmuneRACE study, and approximately 1,300 subjects contributed by 6 global collaborators. The repertoires were made available in a free public database intended to serve as a resource for research on the immune response to SARS-CoV-2. The dataset comprised deeply sampled blood TCRbeta repertoires from subjects exposed to, actively infected with, or recovered from COVID-19. Results the study describes overall, beyond this receptor: The amount of clinical and demographic metadata varied by source and participant and was provided uncurated.

The germline V gene specifies MDHEN as CDR1 and SYDVKM as CDR2. Trimming removed 10 bases from V and 9 bases from J, leaving 16 bases between the germline ends. The CDR3 contains 13 residues, cysteine and phenylalanine counted. The CDR3 DNA has 39 bases and is translated from base 1. TCRbeta CDR3 regions were amplified from genomic DNA using the immunoSEQ Assay, a bias-controlled multiplex PCR. Processing in the source paper ran as follows. The number of nucleated cells in each sample was estimated from the amplification of reference gene primers within the assay. To quantify the absolute abundance of each unique TCRbeta CDR3 rearrangement, sequence reads were collapsed and filtered. For each sample, productive Simpson clonality was calculated by taking the square root of Simpson's diversity index across productive rearrangements. TCRdb took over this immuneACCESS table, retaining in-frame rearrangements with V and J assigned. Such tables are incomplete; in checked studies, under half of the missing clones stem from an unresolved V gene, and the remainder is unexplained. V, J and clone size are taken as reported in that table, and D and trimming were inferred from the DNA itself. The sample table contains under 75,000 clones; only one count was recorded for 79% of them. The ten largest account for 6.3% of the sample.

Details on this clone: Its antigen is unknown. No clone much larger than this one lies a single base away; base qualities are absent.

Whole blood was collected in K2EDTA tubes by collaborating institutions according to the institutions' own protocols. For TCRbeta analysis, collaborators shipped samples as frozen whole blood, isolated PBMCs, or DNA extracted from either of those sample types. Material for sequencing was peripheral blood. The chain employs TRBV28 and TRBJ1-6; TRBD1 is perhaps the D gene, given 6 matching bases. The receptor was derived from a woman aged 55-69 years with acute or convalescent COVID-19. In nucleotides, the sequence is TGTGCCACCAGGACAGTTGATGGTTCACCCCTCCACTTT. This yields the protein CATRTVDGSPLHF. Reference TRBV28 and TRBJ1-6 genes cover what lies past the CDR3, so the full variable domain is DVKVTQSSRYLVKRTGEKVFLECVQDMDHENMFWYRQDPGLGLRLIYFSYDVKMKEKGDIPEGYSVSREKKERFSLILESASTNQTSMYLCATRTVDGSPLHFGNGTRLTVT.